This record covers a single T cell receptor beta chain. The antigen it binds to is not known. No base quality information exists; no much larger clone differs at one position. The immunoSEQ Assay was the method used to sequence TCRbeta CDR3 regions. After extraction, genomic DNA underwent amplification by bias-controlled multiplex PCR, followed by high-throughput sequencing. Per the original workflow: To quantify the absolute abundance of every unique TCRbeta CDR3 region, sequences were collapsed and filtered. T cell fraction was estimated by normalizing TCRbeta template counts to usable DNA, with usable DNA measured through amplification of reference genes found in all nucleated cells. Repertoire TCRs were annotated as SARS-CoV-2-specific when V gene, CDR3 amino acid sequence and J gene were exactly matched to a known reactive TCR set. The reference SARS-CoV-2 TCR set was derived from MIRA and filtered for enrichment in COVID-19-positive ImmuneCODE repertoires, a step that removed public or cross-reactive TCRs. Using the MIRA antigens, annotated TCRs were further analysed by specific ORF or by position within an ORF. Breadth was defined as the number of annotated unique rearrangements divided by the total number of unique productive rearrangements, and depth was defined as the summed frequency of the annotated unique rearrangements. Two-sided Wilcoxon rank-sum tests were used to compare TCR breadth between groups. Here the immuneACCESS table is served through TCRdb, limited to in-frame sequences with V and J called. Missing clones are a known gap in these copies; in checked studies unresolved V genes cover under half, and the rest lacks a known reason. That table gives V, J and clone size, and the DNA gave D and trimming. The sample yields about 680,000 clones; roughly 90% were counted once. Approximately 1.5% of the sample lies in the top ten.

The CDR3 contains 17 residues, cysteine and phenylalanine counted. Just the 51-base CDR3 DNA is kept, in frame starting at base 1. V lost 0 bases and J lost 4 bases, and the count of bases not matched to a germline gene is 9. The germline V gene yields SGDLS for CDR1 and YYNGEE for CDR2. This sample stems from a study of Ad26.COV2.S vaccination and SARS-CoV-2 variants (dated by TCRdb to the early 2020s). Concerning the study at large: Donors in the vaccine arm were drawn from COV1001, a multicentre, randomized, double-blind, placebo-controlled phase I-IIa trial testing Ad26.COV2.S in healthy adults. Ad26.COV2.S was administered intramuscularly at 5 x 10^10 or 1 x 10^11 viral particles, either as a single shot or as two shots given 56 days apart. The specificity and breadth of SARS-CoV-2-reactive T cell receptors after Ad26.COV2.S vaccination were assessed by TCRbeta repertoire sequencing. The TCR-sequenced set comprised approximately 32 samples: around 20 Ad26.COV2.S vaccine recipients, 5 placebo recipients and 8 SARS-CoV-2 convalescent individuals. Participants in the trial were split at random into five groups of five each, receiving low-dose or high-dose Ad26.COV2.S once or twice, or else placebo on both occasions. Investigators did not know the trial group allocation while performing experiments and assessing outcomes.

What the work shows at the level of the full study, not this receptor alone: Vaccine and placebo recipients had comparable non-spike TCR breadth, which fits with the vaccine containing only spike. Spike-specific TCR breadth was higher in Ad26.COV2.S recipients than in placebo recipients (P = 0.0014). According to the authors, total T cell responses may have been underestimated by the TCR breadth and depth analyses. The study was not powered to compare responses between vaccine doses or regimens. After vaccination, substantial breadth of spike-specific CD8+ and CD4+ T cell responses was reported.

Sample treatment or condition, as interpreted from the label and publication: around 19 received Ad26.COV2.S at low or high dose, single or two shots; roughly five received placebo; per-sample allocation not given. For vaccine and placebo recipients, the sequenced repertoires came from samples collected on day 63 after the first injection. In Cohort 1b, more than 20 adults aged 18-55 years were enrolled at a single site in Boston, USA, between 29 July and 7 August 2020. As a vaccine, Ad26.COV2.S was a replication-incompetent adenovirus type 26 vector that expressed a prefusion-stabilized SARS-CoV-2 spike protein derived from the original Wuhan strain.

The chain joins TRBV9 to TRBJ2-5, with 10 middle bases fitting TRBD2. This receptor was identified in a person aged 18-60 years who received the Ad26.COV2.S COVID-19 vaccine or a placebo. The sample here was peripheral blood, taken in a trial of Ad26.COV2.S vaccine versus placebo. CDR3 loop: CASSVGWTSGGGETQYF. The DNA sequence is TGTGCCAGCAGCGTAGGGTGGACTAGCGGAGGGGGAGAGACCCAGTACTTC.